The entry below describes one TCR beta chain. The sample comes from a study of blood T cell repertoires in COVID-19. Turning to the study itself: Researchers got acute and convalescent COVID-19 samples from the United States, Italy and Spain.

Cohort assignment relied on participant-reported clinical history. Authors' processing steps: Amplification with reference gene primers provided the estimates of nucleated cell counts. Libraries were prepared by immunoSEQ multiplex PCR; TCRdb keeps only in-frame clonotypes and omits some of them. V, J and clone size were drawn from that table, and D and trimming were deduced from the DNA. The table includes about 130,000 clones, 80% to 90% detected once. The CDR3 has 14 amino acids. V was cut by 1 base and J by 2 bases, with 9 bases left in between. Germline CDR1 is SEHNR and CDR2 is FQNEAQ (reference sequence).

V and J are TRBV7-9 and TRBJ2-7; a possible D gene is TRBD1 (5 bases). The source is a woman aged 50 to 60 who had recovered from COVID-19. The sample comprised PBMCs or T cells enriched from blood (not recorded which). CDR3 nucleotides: TGTGCCAGCAGCTTAGTGGACACTACCTACGAGCAGTACTTC. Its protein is CASSLVDTTYEQYF.